This entry lists 22 T cell receptor beta chains sequenced from one sample in a study of blood T cell repertoires in COVID-19. TCRdb's copy holds only in-frame clones and misses some; the assay was immunoSEQ multiplex PCR. The sample records under 200,000 clones, 85% to 90% being singletons. The sample was peripheral blood. Receptor source: a woman at least 80 years old with COVID-19, enrolled during active disease.

The J gene is TRBJ2-2, the V gene TRBV5-4, with TRBD1 matching over 12 bases. This CDR3 contains 17 residues. V was clipped by 5 bases and J by 4 bases; unmatched bases: 9. Germline CDR1 is SGHNT and CDR2 is YYREEE (reference sequence). This chain's CDR3 is CASSPPGQGAITGELFF. The CDR3, as DNA: TGTGCCAGCAGTCCCCCGGGACAGGGGGCGATCACCGGGGAGCTGTTTTTT.

This clone was seen a single time. The genes are TRBV2 and TRBJ1-1; maybe TRBD1 (5 bases). The CDR3 totals 13 residues. The germline V and J ends were trimmed by 8 bases and 1 base, with 11 bases remaining between them. The V gene's germline CDR1 is SNHLY and CDR2 FYNNEI. The CDR3 region has the DNA TGTGCCAGCTGGGACTCCGCGAACACTGAAGCTTTCTTT. Its protein product is CASWDSANTEAFF.

This clone was detected only a few times. The chain carries TRBV6-2 or TRBV6-3 and TRBJ2-1; 7 nucleotides match TRBD1. Germline V gives CDR1 MNHEY, CDR2 SVGEGT. The CDR3 is 14 residues long. Unmatched junction bases numbered 6, after V lost 6 bases and J lost 4 bases. The CDR3: CASSSQGDYNEQFF. The CDR3 region has the DNA TGTGCCAGCAGCTCCCAGGGGGATTACAATGAGCAGTTCTTC.

CDR3 sequence (DNA): TGTGCCATTGGGACAGGGATGAACACTGAAGCTTTCTTT. Protein: CAIGTGMNTEAFF. The chain combines TRBV10-3 with TRBJ1-1, with 9 nucleotides matching TRBD1. V gave up 9 bases and J gave up 0 bases; unmatched junction bases: 2. The germline V gene has CDR1 ENHRY and CDR2 SYGVKD. The CDR3 contains 13 residues.

V gene TRBV7-2 combines with J gene TRBJ2-7, with 7 bases that match TRBD2. The ends lost 5 bases at V and 2 bases at J; junction bases unmatched: 3. CDR1 SGHTA and CDR2 FQGNSA come from the germline V gene. The CDR3 is 13 residues long. The CDR3 nucleotides read TGTGCCAGCAGCGGAGGGACTACCTACGAGCAGTACTTC. Translating it yields CASSGGTTYEQYF.

This clone was seen only a few times. The chain couples TRBV4-3 to TRBJ1-1, with 9 bases fitting TRBD1. CDR1 is LGHNA and CDR2 is YSLEER in the germline V gene. The junction had 6 bases not matched to a gene; V was cut back by 2 bases and J by 5 bases. The length of the CDR3 is 15 residues. CDR3 bases: TGCGCCAGCAGCCAAAACAGGGGGCGATATACTGAAGCTTTCTTT. Its protein product is CASSQNRGRYTEAFF.

The chain links TRBV5-4 to TRBJ2-6; D is ambiguous. Trimming took off 0 bases at V and 0 bases at J, with 4 bases between the two ends. CDR1 SGHNT and CDR2 YYREEE come from the germline V gene (reference sequence). This CDR3 has 15 residues. CDR3 loop: CASSLVNSGANVLTF. Written as DNA, the CDR3 is TGTGCCAGCAGCTTGGTTAACTCTGGGGCCAACGTCCTGACTTTC.

The V gene is TRBV6-5, the J gene TRBJ1-6, with 8 bases aligning to TRBD1. Trimming took 5 bases from V and 6 from J; bases not matched to a gene: 6. The CDR3 runs 15 residues. Per germline, CDR1 MNHEY and CDR2 SVGAGI. CDR3 amino acids: CASSPGQGFNSPLHF. For the CDR3, the DNA is TGTGCCAGCAGTCCTGGACAGGGATTTAATTCACCCCTCCACTTT.

The sample holds one count of this clone. The V and J genes are TRBV28 and TRBJ2-2, with D maybe TRBD2 (5 bases). V was pared by 7 bases and J by 7 bases, with 19 bases between. CDR1 is MDHEN, CDR2 SYDVKM, per germline. CDR3 length: 15 amino acids. The DNA of the CDR3 is TGTGCCAGCACCCTAAGAGGGAGTAACGTCGGGGAGCTGTTTTTT. Its translation is CASTLRGSNVGELFF.

The genes are TRBV13 and TRBJ1-2; 8 bases are a match to TRBD1. The length of the CDR3 is 14 residues. Trimming at V came to 3 bases and at J to 1 base, leaving 1 base not matched to a gene. The V gene's germline CDR1 is PRHDT and CDR2 FYEKMQ (reference sequence). CDR3 sequence reads: CASSFDRGNYGYTF. The CDR3 DNA reads as TGTGCCAGCAGCTTTGACAGGGGTAACTATGGCTACACCTTC.

The rearrangement links TRBV20-1 to TRBJ2-1; 14 bases are a match to TRBD2. Germline loops: CDR1 DFQATT, CDR2 SNEGSKA (reference sequence). J was trimmed by 10 bases and V by 3 bases; bases with no gene match: 8. The CDR3 extends over 15 amino acids. CDR3 coding DNA: TGCAGTGCTAGTAACCCGGGACTAGCGGGAGTGGAGCAGTTCTTC. It encodes CSASNPGLAGVEQFF.

This clone has just a few counts. This rearrangement joins TRBV19 to TRBJ1-5; no definite D call. The CDR3 is 13 residues long. V was shortened by 2 bases and J by 4 bases, with 6 bases between the two germline ends. CDR1 and CDR2 (germline): LNHDA, SQIVND (reference sequence). For the CDR3, the DNA is TGTGCCAGTAGTATAAGTGCGAATCAGCCCCAGCATTTT. It specifies CASSISANQPQHF.

This chain uses TRBV14 with TRBJ2-2, with D possibly being TRBD2 (5 bases). The V gene lost 6 bases and the J gene lost 0 bases, with 11 bases spanning the gap. The V gene's germline CDR1 is SGHDN and CDR2 FVKESK. The length of the CDR3 is 15 residues. The CDR3 nucleotides are TGTGCCAGCAGTCGGACTGGCGCGAACACCGGGGAGCTGTTTTTT. As protein: CASSRTGANTGELFF.

This sequence joins TRBV24-1 and TRBJ1-1; 10 bases line up with TRBD1. Trimming took 4 bases from V and 3 from J; bases not matched to a gene: 4. Germline V lookup: CDR1 KGHDR, CDR2 SFDVKD. The CDR3 is 15 residues long. The CDR3 loop is CATSEVGQGDTEAFF. The CDR3 nucleotides read TGTGCCACCAGTGAGGTCGGACAGGGGGACACTGAAGCTTTCTTT.

The rearrangement joins TRBV9 to TRBJ2-5, with TRBD2 as a possible D gene (6 bases). The CDR3 runs to 13 residues. Between the trimmed V and J ends, which lost 7 bases and 3 bases, there was a span of 13 bases. Germline-derived CDR1 and CDR2 are SGDLS and YYNGEE. CDR3 in amino acids: CASSLALKETQYF. As DNA, the CDR3 is TGTGCCAGCTCACTAGCCCTTAAAGAGACCCAGTACTTC.

V is TRBV5-1 and J is TRBJ1-2, with D possibly being TRBD1 (5 bases). V dropped 7 bases and J dropped 6 bases, with 19 bases sitting between them. Germline CDR1 and CDR2: SGHRS and YFSETQ. The CDR3 has 14 amino acids. DNA of the CDR3: TGCGCCAGCTCCCGAGGAGGGGATTCGAATGGCTACACCTTC. Translating gives CASSRGGDSNGYTF.

The chain carries TRBV28 and TRBJ1-2; tentatively, D is TRBD1 (5 bases). V gave up 7 bases and J gave up 4 bases, with 16 bases separating them. The CDR3 has 14 amino acids. Germline V CDR1 and CDR2: MDHEN, SYDVKM. The CDR3 here is CASTREGLFYGYTF. CDR3 DNA sequence: TGTGCCAGCACCCGGGAGGGACTCTTCTATGGCTACACCTTC.

As concerns this clone: This CDR3 is also generated by other DNA sequences in the sample. V is TRBV28 and J is TRBJ1-5; D perhaps matches TRBD1 (5 bases). The germline V gene has CDR1 MDHEN and CDR2 SYDVKM. The CDR3 runs to 14 residues. V lost 1 base, J lost 4 bases, and 8 bases lay in between. As DNA, the CDR3 is TGTGCCAGCAGTTTATCGGGGGGGAATCAGCCCCAGCATTTT. Translation: CASSLSGGNQPQHF.

The chain carries TRBV28 and TRBJ1-3; D unresolved. With 11 bases removed from V and 4 bases from J, the gap between germline ends came to 12 bases. Germline V gene data show CDR1 as MDHEN and CDR2 as SYDVKM. This CDR3 has 12 amino acids. As DNA, the CDR3 is TGTGCCTCAAACCTACAGGGAAACACCATATATTTT. This sequence encodes CASNLQGNTIYF.

The chain employs TRBV6-5 and TRBJ1-5; 7 nucleotides line up with TRBD1. The CDR3 loop spans 14 amino acids. Germline CDR1 reads MNHEY; CDR2 reads SVGAGI. The V gene end was trimmed by 6 bases and the J gene end by 7 bases; junction bases not matched to a gene: 9. CDR3 protein: CASSTGDLRQPQHF. The CDR3 nucleotides read TGTGCCAGCAGCACAGGGGACCTCAGGCAGCCCCAGCATTTT.

The V call is TRBV6-2 or TRBV6-3, the J call TRBJ1-6, with D hard to call. The CDR3 loop spans 15 amino acids. Germline V gene sequence: CDR1 MNHEY, CDR2 SVGEGT. The ends were cut back, 5 bases at V and 0 bases at J, with 8 bases in the middle. CDR3 amino acids: CASSPASSYNSPLHF. Here the CDR3 DNA reads TGTGCCAGCAGTCCAGCTAGCTCCTATAATTCACCCCTCCACTTT.

CDR3 sequence (DNA): TGTGCCAGCTCACCATTTGGAACAGGGACCATGGGAGGCTACACCTTC. This translates into CASSPFGTGTMGGYTF. The rearrangement joins TRBV18 to TRBJ1-2; tentatively, D is TRBD1 (6 bases). Germline V CDR1 and CDR2: KGHSH, LQKENI. The V end lost 2 bases, the J end lost 8 bases, and 21 bases lay between the germline ends. The CDR3 sequence is 16 residues long.